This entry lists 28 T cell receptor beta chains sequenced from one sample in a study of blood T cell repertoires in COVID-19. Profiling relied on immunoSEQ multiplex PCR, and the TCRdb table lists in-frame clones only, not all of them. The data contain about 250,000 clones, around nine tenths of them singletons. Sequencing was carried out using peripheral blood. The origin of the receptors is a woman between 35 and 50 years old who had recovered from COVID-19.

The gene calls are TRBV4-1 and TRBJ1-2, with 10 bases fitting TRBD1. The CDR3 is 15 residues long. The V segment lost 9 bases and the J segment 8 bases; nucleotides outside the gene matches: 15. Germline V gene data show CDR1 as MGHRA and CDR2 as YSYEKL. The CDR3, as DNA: TGCGCCAGTACAGCGCTGACAGGGGGCGCTTTCGGCTACACCTTC. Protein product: CASTALTGGAFGYTF.

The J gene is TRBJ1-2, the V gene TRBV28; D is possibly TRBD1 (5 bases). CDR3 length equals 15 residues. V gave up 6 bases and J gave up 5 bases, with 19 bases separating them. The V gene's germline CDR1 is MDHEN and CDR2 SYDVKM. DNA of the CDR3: TGTGCCAGCAGATTCGGGACTATGGGAGTATATGGCTACACCTTC. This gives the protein CASRFGTMGVYGYTF.

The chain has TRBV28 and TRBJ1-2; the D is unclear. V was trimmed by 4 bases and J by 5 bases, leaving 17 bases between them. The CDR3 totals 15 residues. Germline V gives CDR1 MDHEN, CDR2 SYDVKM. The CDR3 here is CASSSHNPKEYGYTF. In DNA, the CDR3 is TGTGCCAGCAGTTCGCACAACCCTAAGGAGTATGGCTACACCTTC.

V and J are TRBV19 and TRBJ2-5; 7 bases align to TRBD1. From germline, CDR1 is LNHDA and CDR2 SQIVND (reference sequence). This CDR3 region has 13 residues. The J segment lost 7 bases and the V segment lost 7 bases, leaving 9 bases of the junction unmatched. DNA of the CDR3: TGTGCCAGTACTACCACGACAGGGATGACCCAGTACTTC. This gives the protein CASTTTTGMTQYF. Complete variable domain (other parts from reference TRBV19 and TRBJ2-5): DGGITQSPKYLFRKEGQNVTLSCEQNLNHDAMYWYRQDPGQGLRLIYYSQIVNDFQKGDIAEGYSVSREKKESFPLTVTSAQKNPTAFYLCASTTTTGMTQYFGPGTRLLVL.

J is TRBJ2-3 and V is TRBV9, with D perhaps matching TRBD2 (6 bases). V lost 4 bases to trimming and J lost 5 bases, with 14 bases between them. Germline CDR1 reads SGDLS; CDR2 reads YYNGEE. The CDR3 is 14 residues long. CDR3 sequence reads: CASSLDYGGDTQYF. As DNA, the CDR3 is TGTGCCAGCAGCTTGGACTACGGGGGAGATACGCAGTATTTT.

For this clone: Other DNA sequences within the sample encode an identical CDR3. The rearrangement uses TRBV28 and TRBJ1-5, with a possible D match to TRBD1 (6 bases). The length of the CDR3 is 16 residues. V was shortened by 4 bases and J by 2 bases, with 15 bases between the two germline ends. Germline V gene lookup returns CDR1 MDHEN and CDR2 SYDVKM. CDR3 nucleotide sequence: TGTGCCAGCAGTTCCCCCGGGTCAGGGGGCAATCAGCCCCAGCATTTT. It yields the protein CASSSPGSGGNQPQHF.

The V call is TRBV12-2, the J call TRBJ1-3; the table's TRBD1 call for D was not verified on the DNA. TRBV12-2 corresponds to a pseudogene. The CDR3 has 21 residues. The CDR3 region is CASRLRRGSFLQGAYGNTIYF. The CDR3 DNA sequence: TGTGCAAGTCGCTTACGTAGGGGATCATTCTTACAGGGTGCTTATGGAAACACCATATATTTT.

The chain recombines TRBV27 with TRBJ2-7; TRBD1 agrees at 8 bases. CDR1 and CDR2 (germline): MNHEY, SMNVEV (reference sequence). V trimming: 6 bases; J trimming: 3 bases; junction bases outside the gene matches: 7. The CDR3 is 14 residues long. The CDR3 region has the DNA TGTGCCAGCAGACCCCGGACAGGGAGCTACGAGCAGTACTTC. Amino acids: CASRPRTGSYEQYF.

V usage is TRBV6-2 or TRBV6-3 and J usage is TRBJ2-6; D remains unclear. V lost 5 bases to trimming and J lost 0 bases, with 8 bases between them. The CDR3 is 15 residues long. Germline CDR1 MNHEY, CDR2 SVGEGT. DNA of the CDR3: TGTGCCAGCAGTCGTAGTCTCTCTGGGGCCAACGTCCTGACTTTC. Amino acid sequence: CASSRSLSGANVLTF.

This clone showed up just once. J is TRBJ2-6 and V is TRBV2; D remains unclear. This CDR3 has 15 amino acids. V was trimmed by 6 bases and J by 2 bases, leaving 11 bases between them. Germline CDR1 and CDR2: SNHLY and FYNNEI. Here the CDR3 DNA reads TGTGCCAGCAGCACGTCAGTGCCTGGGGCCAACGTCCTGACTTTC. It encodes CASSTSVPGANVLTF. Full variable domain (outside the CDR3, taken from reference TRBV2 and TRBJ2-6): EPEVTQTPSHQVTQMGQEVILRCVPISNHLYFYWYRQILGQKVEFLVSFYNNEISEKSEIFDDQFSVERPDGSNFTLKIRSTKLEDSAMYFCASSTSVPGANVLTFGAGSRLTVL.

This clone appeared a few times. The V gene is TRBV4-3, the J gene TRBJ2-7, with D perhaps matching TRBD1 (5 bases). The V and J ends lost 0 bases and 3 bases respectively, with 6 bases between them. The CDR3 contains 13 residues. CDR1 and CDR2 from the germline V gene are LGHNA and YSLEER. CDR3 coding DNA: TGCGCCAGCAGCCAAGATCAGGGCTACGAGCAGTACTTC. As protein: CASSQDQGYEQYF.

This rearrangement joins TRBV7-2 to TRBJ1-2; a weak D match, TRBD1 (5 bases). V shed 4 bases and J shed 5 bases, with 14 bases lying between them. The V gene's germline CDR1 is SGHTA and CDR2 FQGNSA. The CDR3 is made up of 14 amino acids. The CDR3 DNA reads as TGTGCCAGCAGCTCCAGGGTGCCCGGGTATGGCTACACCTTC. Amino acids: CASSSRVPGYGYTF.

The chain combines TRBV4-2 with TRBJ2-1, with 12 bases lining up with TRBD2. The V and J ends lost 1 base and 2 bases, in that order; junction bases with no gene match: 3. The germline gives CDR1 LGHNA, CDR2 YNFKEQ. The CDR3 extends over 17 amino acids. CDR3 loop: CASSQVGLAGTYNEQFF. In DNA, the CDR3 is TGTGCCAGCAGCCAAGTAGGACTAGCGGGAACCTACAATGAGCAGTTCTTC.

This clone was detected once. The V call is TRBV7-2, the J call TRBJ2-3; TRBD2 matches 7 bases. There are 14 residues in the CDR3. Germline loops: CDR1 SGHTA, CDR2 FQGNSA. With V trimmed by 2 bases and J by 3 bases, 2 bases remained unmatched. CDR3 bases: TGTGCCAGCAGCTTAACAGCGGGAACAGATACGCAGTATTTT. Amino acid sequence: CASSLTAGTDTQYF.

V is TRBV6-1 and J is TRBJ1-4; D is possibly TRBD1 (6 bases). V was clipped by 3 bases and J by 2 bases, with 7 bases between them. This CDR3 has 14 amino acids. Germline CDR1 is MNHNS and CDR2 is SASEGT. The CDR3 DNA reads TGTGCCAGCAGTGAGGGGGCGACTAATGAAAAACTGTTTTTT. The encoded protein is CASSEGATNEKLFF.

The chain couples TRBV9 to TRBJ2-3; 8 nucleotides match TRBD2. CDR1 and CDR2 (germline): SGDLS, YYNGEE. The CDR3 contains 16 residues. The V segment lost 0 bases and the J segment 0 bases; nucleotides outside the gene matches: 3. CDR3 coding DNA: TGTGCCAGCAGCGTAGGGCAGCGGGGGAGCACAGATACGCAGTATTTT. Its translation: CASSVGQRGSTDTQYF.

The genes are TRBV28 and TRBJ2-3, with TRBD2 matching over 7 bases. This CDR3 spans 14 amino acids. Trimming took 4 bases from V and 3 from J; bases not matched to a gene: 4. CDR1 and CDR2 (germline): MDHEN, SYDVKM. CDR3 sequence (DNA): TGTGCCAGCAGTTGGCTAGCGGTAACAGATACGCAGTATTTT. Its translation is CASSWLAVTDTQYF.

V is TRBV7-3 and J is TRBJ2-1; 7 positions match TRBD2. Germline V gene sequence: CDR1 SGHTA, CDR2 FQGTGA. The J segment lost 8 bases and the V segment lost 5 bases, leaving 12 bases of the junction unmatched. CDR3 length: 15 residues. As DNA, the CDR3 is TGTGCCAGCAGCACCCTGGGCGGGAGAAGCGATGAGCAGTTCTTC. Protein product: CASSTLGGRSDEQFF.

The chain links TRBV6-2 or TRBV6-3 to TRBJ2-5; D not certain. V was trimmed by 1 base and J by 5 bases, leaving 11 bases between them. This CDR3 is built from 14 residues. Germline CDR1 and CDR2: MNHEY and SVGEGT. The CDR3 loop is CASSYWRPRETQYF. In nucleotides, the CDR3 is TGTGCCAGCAGTTACTGGCGGCCGCGGGAGACCCAGTACTTC.

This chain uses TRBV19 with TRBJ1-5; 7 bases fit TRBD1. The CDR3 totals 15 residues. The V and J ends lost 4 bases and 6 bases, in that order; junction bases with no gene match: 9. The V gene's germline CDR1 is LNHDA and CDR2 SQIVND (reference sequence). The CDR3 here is CASSTRQGTAQPQHF. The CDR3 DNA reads TGTGCCAGTAGTACCCGACAGGGAACCGCTCAGCCCCAGCATTTT.

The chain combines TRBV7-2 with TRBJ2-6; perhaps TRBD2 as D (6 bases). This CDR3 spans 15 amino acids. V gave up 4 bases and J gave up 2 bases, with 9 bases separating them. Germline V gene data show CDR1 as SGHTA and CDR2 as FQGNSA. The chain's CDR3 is CASSSPGAGANVLTF. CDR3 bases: TGTGCCAGCAGCTCCCCGGGGGCTGGGGCCAACGTCCTGACTTTC.

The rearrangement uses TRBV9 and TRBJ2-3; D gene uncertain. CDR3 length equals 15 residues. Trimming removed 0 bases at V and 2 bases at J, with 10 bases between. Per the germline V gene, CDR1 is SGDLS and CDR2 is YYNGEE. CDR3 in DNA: TGTGCCAGCAGCGTAGAGTCTATACCCACAGATACGCAGTATTTT. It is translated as CASSVESIPTDTQYF.

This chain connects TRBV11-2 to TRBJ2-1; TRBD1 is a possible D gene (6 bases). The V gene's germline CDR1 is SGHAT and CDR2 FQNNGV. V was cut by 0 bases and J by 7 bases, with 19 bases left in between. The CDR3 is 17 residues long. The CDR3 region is CASSLDLGQGTRNEQFF. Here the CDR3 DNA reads TGTGCCAGCAGCTTAGATCTAGGGCAGGGGACGCGGAATGAGCAGTTCTTC.

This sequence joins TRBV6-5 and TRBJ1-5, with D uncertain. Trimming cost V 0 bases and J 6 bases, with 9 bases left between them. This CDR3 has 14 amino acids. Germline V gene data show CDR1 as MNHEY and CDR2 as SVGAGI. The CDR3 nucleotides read TGTGCCAGCAGTTACTCGGCCGGGGTTCAGCCCCAGCATTTT. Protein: CASSYSAGVQPQHF.

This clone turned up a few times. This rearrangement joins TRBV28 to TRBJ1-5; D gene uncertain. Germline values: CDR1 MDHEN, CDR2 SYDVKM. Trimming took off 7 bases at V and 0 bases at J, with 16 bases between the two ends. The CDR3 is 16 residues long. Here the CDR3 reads CASTLQEGRSNQPQHF. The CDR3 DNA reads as TGTGCCAGCACCTTGCAGGAGGGTCGTAGCAATCAGCCCCAGCATTTT. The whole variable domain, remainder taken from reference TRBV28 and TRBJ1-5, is DVKVTQSSRYLVKRTGEKVFLECVQDMDHENMFWYRQDPGLGLRLIYFSYDVKMKEKGDIPEGYSVSREKKERFSLILESASTNQTSMYLCASTLQEGRSNQPQHFGDGTRLSIL.

CDR3 in amino acids: CASSSWTGYRAKNIQYF. CDR3 bases: TGCGCCAGCAGCTCCTGGACAGGCTACAGAGCCAAAAACATTCAGTACTTC. The chain joins TRBV5-1 to TRBJ2-4; 7 positions match TRBD1. The CDR3 loop spans 17 amino acids. CDR1 and CDR2 from the germline V gene are SGHRS and YFSETQ. V dropped 3 bases and J dropped 0; count of bases not matched to a gene: 9. The whole variable domain, remainder taken from reference TRBV5-1 and TRBJ2-4, is KAGVTQTPRYLIKTRGQQVTLSCSPISGHRSVSWYQQTPGQGLQFLFEYFSETQRNKGNFPGRFSGRQFSNSRSEMNVSTLELGDSALYLCASSSWTGYRAKNIQYFGAGTRLSVL.

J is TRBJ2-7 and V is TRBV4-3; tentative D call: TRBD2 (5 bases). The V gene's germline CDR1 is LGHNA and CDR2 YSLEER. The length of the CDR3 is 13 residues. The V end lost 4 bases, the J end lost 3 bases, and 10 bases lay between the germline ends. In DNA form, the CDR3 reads TGCGCCAGCAGCCTCGGAGGCGTCTACGAGCAGTACTTC. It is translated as CASSLGGVYEQYF.

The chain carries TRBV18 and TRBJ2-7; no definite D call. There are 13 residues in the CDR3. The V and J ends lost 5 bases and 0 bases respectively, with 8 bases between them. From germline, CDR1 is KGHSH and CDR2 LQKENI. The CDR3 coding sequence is TGTGCCAGCTCATATACAGACTCCTACGAGCAGTACTTC. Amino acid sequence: CASSYTDSYEQYF. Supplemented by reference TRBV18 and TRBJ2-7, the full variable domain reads NAGVMQNPRHLVRRRGQEARLRCSPMKGHSHVYWYRQLPEEGLKFMVYLQKENIIDESGMPKERFSAEFPKEGPSILRIQQVVRGDSAAYFCASSYTDSYEQYFGPGTRLTVT.